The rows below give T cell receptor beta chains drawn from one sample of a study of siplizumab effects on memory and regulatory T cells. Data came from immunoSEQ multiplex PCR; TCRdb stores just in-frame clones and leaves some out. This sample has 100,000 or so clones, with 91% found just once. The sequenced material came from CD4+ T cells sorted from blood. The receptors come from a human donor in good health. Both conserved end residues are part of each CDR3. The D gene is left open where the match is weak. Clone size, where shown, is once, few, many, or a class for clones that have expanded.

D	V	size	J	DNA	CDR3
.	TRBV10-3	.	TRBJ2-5	TGTGCCATCAGCCCCAGGGATGATGGGCCAGAGACCCAGTACTTC	CAISPRDDGPETQYF
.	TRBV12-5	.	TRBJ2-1	TGTGCTAGTGGCCCCCCGGCAGGGTTCTCCTACAATGAGCAGTTCTTC	CASGPPAGFSYNEQFF
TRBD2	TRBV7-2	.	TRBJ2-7	TGTGCCAGCAGCCCGGGACTAGCTACCTACGAGCAGTACTTC	CASSPGLATYEQYF
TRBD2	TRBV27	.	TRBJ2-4	TGTGCCAGCAGCCTGGACAGCGGGGGAAACATTCAGTACTTC	CASSLDSGGNIQYF
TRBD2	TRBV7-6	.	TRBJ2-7	TGTGCCAGCAGCCCACGGGTAGCGGGGGGGCTATCCTACGAGCAGTACTTC	CASSPRVAGGLSYEQYF
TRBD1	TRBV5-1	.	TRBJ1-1	TGCGCCAGCAGCGCCCTAAAGGGGGCCGACACTGAAGCTTTCTTT	CASSALKGADTEAFF
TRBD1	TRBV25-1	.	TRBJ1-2	TGTGCCAGCAGTGAAAGACAGGGCGAAGGCTACACCTTC	CASSERQGEGYTF
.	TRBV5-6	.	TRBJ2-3	TGTGCCAGCAGCTTGGCAGGCGGGGATACGCAGTATTTT	CASSLAGGDTQYF
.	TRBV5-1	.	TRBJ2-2	TGCGCCAGCAGTATTTCTGGGACTGCCACCGGGGAGCTGTTTTTT	CASSISGTATGELFF
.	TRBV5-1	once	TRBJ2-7	TGCGCCAGCAGCCTTTGGACGGTACCCTACGAGCAGTACTTC	CASSLWTVPYEQYF
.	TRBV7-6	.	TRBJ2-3	TGTGCCAGCAGCTTCACCCGAACAGATACGCAGTATTTT	CASSFTRTDTQYF
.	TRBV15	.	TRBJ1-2	TGTGCCACCAGCAAAAGCTATGGCTACACCTTC	CATSKSYGYTF
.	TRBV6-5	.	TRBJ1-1	TGTGCCAGCATAGGATTTGAAGCTTTCTTT	CASIGFEAFF
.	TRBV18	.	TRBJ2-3	TGTGCCAGCTCACCACCCGGGACCCGCGCCACAGATACGCAGTATTTT	CASSPPGTRATDTQYF
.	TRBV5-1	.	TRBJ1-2	TGCGCCAGCAGCTTGGAGGCGACAGCCTATGGCTACACCTTC	CASSLEATAYGYTF
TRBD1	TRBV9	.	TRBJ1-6	TGTGCCAGCAGCGCACAGGGGGCAGGATCACCCCTCCACTTT	CASSAQGAGSPLHF
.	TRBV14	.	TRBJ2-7	TGTGCCAACAGATTACAGGGTAGCTCCTACGAGCAGTACTTC	CANRLQGSSYEQYF
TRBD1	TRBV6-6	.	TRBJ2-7	TGTGCCAGCACCACCAGGAGGACAGGGGGCGGGCACGAGCAGTACTTC	CASTTRRTGGGHEQYF
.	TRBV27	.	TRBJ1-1	TGTGCCAGCAGTTTCAGGGGCAGCACTGAAGCTTTCTTT	CASSFRGSTEAFF
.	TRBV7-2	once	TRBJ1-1	TGTGCCAGCAGCTTAGTGAGGGGGAACACTGAAGCTTTCTTT	CASSLVRGNTEAFF
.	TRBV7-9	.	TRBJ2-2	TGTGCCAGCAGCTTGGAAAATACCGGGGAGCTGTTTTTT	CASSLENTGELFF
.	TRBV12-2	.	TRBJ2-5	TGTGCAAGTCGCTTAGCGCCGAACGCAGGTGGGGACGAGACCCAGTACTTC	CASRLAPNAGGDETQYF
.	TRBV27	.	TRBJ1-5	TGTGCCAGCAGCATGAAGGGGAATCAGCCCCAGCATTTT	CASSMKGNQPQHF
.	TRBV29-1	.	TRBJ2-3	TGCAGCGTTGTGAAAGAGAGCACAGATACGCAGTATTTT	CSVVKESTDTQYF
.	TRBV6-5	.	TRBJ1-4	TGTGCCAGCAGCCTCAGGGGAGGTGAAAAACTGTTTTTT	CASSLRGGEKLFF
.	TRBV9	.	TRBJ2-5	TGTGCCAGCAGTCAACACACGGGGGAGCAAGAGACCCAGTACTTC	CASSQHTGEQETQYF
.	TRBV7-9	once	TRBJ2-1	TGTGCCAGCAGCATTACCCCCAATGAGCAGTTCTTC	CASSITPNEQFF
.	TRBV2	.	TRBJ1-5	TGTGCCAGCAGTGAATATGGCCCCCAGCATTTT	CASSEYGPQHF
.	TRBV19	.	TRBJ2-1	TGTGCCAGTTCTACGCGCAATGAGCAGTTCTTC	CASSTRNEQFF
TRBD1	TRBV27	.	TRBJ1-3	TGTGCCAGCAGTTCGGGACAGAGTTTTAACACCATATATTTT	CASSSGQSFNTIYF
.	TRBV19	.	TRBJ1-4	TGTGCCAGTAGTATCGGAGGGGGTAATGAAAAACTGTTTTTT	CASSIGGGNEKLFF
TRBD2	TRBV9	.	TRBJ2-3	TGTGCCAGCAGCTCCCGGACTAGCTCGTACACAGATACGCAGTATTTT	CASSSRTSSYTDTQYF
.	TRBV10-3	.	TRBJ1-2	TGTGCCATCGGCGGGACCTATACCTCGGGGGGCTACACCTTC	CAIGGTYTSGGYTF
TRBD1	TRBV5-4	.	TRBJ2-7	TGTGCCAGCAGCTACCGGGACAGGGTGTACGAGCAGTACTTC	CASSYRDRVYEQYF
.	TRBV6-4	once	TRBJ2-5	TGTGCCAGCAGTGACTCCCGGGGGACGACCCAGTACTTC	CASSDSRGTTQYF
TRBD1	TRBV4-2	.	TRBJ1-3	TGTGCCAGCAGCCAAGAGTGGACAGGGGCTAGCTCTGGAAACACCATATATTTT	CASSQEWTGASSGNTIYF
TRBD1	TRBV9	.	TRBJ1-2	TGTGCCAGCAGCGTTGGGGGACAGCAGGGTAACTATGGCTACACCTTC	CASSVGGQQGNYGYTF
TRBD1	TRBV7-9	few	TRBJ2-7	TGTGCCAGCAACCCCGGGACAGGGGGCAAGTACGAGCAGTACTTC	CASNPGTGGKYEQYF
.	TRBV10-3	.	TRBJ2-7	TGTGCCATCAGTGAGTCGAAGAACGAGCAGTACTTC	CAISESKNEQYF
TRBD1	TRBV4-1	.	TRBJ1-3	TGCGCCAGCAGCCAAGGCCAGGGGGCGCGAGGAAACACCATATATTTT	CASSQGQGARGNTIYF
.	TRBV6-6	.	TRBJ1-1	TGTGCCAGCAGTTACTTTGAGATGAACACTGAAGCTTTCTTT	CASSYFEMNTEAFF
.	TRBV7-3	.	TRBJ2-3	TGTGCCAGCAGCTTAGGAAGCGTCACAGATACGCAGTATTTT	CASSLGSVTDTQYF
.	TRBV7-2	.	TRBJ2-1	TGTGCCAGTAGGGAACAGGGTACGAATGAGCAGTTCTTC	CASREQGTNEQFF
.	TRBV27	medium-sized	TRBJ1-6	TGTGCCAGCACCTCCCTCGGGAACTCCTATAATTCACCCCTCCACTTT	CASTSLGNSYNSPLHF